The 14 T cell receptor beta chains listed next were all sequenced from one sample in a study of blood T cell repertoires in COVID-19. Assay used: immunoSEQ multiplex PCR; TCRdb lists only in-frame clones, some missing. The data hold about 120,000 clones, with 82% observed a single time. Material for sequencing was peripheral blood. These receptors all stem from a woman aged 70-85 years with acute or convalescent COVID-19.

J is TRBJ1-4 and V is TRBV27, with D tentatively TRBD1 (5 bases). This CDR3 is built from 15 residues. The V end lost 4 bases, the J end lost 5 bases, and 14 bases lay between the germline ends. Germline lookup yields CDR1 MNHEY and CDR2 SMNVEV (reference sequence). The CDR3 reads CASSSGDSGNEKLFF. CDR3 nucleotides: TGTGCCAGCAGTTCAGGAGACAGTGGGAATGAAAAACTGTTTTTT.

The V call is TRBV7-3, the J call TRBJ2-3, with TRBD2 identical over 7 bases. The germline V gene encodes CDR1 SGHTA and CDR2 FQGTGA. The CDR3 has 15 amino acids. J lost 1 base, V lost 2 bases, and 3 bases had no gene match. The CDR3 nucleotides are TGTGCCAGCAGCTTACACCGGGGGGGCACAGATACGCAGTATTTT. This translates into CASSLHRGGTDTQYF.

The chain joins TRBV6-1 to TRBJ2-1, with D possibly matching TRBD2 (7 bases). Germline V gives CDR1 MNHNS, CDR2 SASEGT. The CDR3 covers 14 residues. Trimming took off 3 bases at V and 9 bases at J, with 15 bases between the two ends. The CDR3 is CASSESRGGLEQFF. The CDR3 nucleotides read TGTGCCAGCAGTGAGTCTAGGGGGGGCCTTGAGCAGTTCTTC.

The CDR3 DNA sequence: TGTGCCAGCAGTTGGGGGACAGGGGCTGGCTACACCTTC. Translating gives CASSWGTGAGYTF. The V call is TRBV12-3 or TRBV12-4, the J call TRBJ1-2; TRBD1 matches 10 bases. With V trimmed by 4 bases and J by 7 bases, 3 bases remained unmatched. The CDR3 runs to 13 residues.

The chain recombines TRBV6-2 or TRBV6-3 with TRBJ2-3; 12 bases agree with TRBD2. V shed 5 bases, J shed 5 bases, and the junction held 8 bases outside the gene matches. From germline, CDR1 is MNHEY and CDR2 SVGEGT. This CDR3 is built from 16 residues. For the CDR3, the DNA is TGTGCCAGCAGTGACCGGACTAGCGGGGTGAGAGATACGCAGTATTTT. Translating it yields CASSDRTSGVRDTQYF.

The rearrangement joins TRBV7-6 to TRBJ2-1; 7 bases line up with TRBD1. With V trimmed by 4 bases and J by 0 bases, 3 bases remained unmatched. CDR1 SGHVS and CDR2 FNYEAQ come from the germline V gene. The CDR3 consists of 15 residues. The CDR3 coding sequence is TGTGCCAGCAGCTCGGGACAGACCTCCTACAATGAGCAGTTCTTC. Amino acid sequence: CASSSGQTSYNEQFF.

V usage is TRBV19 and J usage is TRBJ2-7; 10 bases agree with TRBD1. This CDR3 is built from 15 residues. The V and J ends lost 3 bases and 5 bases, in that order; junction bases with no gene match: 7. Germline-derived CDR1 and CDR2 are LNHDA and SQIVND (reference sequence). The CDR3 spells CASSIAGQGDDEQYF. The CDR3 DNA follows: TGTGCCAGTAGTATTGCAGGACAGGGGGATGACGAGCAGTACTTC.

The J gene is TRBJ1-5, the V gene TRBV11-2, with D possibly being TRBD1 (5 bases). This CDR3 contains 15 residues. The germline V and J ends were trimmed by 5 bases and 4 bases, with 15 bases remaining between them. CDR1 and CDR2 from the germline V gene are SGHAT and FQNNGV. The CDR3 loop is CASSGTSGFNQPQHF. The CDR3 region has the DNA TGTGCCAGCAGCGGGACTTCGGGGTTTAATCAGCCCCAGCATTTT.

The rearrangement joins TRBV10-3 to TRBJ1-2; D is perhaps TRBD1 (6 bases). The CDR3 has 13 residues. V lost 9 bases to trimming and J lost 3 bases, with 14 bases between them. CDR1 is ENHRY, CDR2 SYGVKD, per germline. CDR3 sequence reads: CAMGQGPDYGYTF. CDR3 DNA: TGTGCCATGGGACAAGGGCCAGACTATGGCTACACCTTC.

The rearrangement links TRBV19 to TRBJ1-1; 8 bases fit TRBD1. This CDR3 contains 14 residues. V was pared by 7 bases and J by 0 bases, with 4 bases of the junction left unmatched. The V gene's germline CDR1 is LNHDA and CDR2 SQIVND (reference sequence). CDR3 protein: CASNRGTLNTEAFF. CDR3 sequence (DNA): TGTGCCAGTAACAGGGGGACCTTGAACACTGAAGCTTTCTTT.

This clone showed up just once. The chain uses TRBV12-5 and TRBJ2-7; TRBD1 might be the D (6 bases). V was cut by 6 bases and J by 7 bases, with 10 bases left in between. CDR1 is LGHNT, CDR2 FRNRAP, per germline. This CDR3 has 11 residues. The DNA of the CDR3 is TGTGCTAGTGGCTGGACAGATGAGCAGTACGTC. This encodes CASGWTDEQYV.

The chain combines TRBV4-1 with TRBJ1-6, with D possibly being TRBD1 (5 bases). Trimming left V 0 bases short and J 1 base short, with 13 bases between. Germline V gene sequence: CDR1 MGHRA, CDR2 YSYEKL. This CDR3 has 18 amino acids. CDR3 amino acids: CASSQELQGWSYNSPLHF. As DNA, the CDR3 is TGCGCCAGCAGCCAAGAACTCCAGGGTTGGTCCTATAATTCACCCCTCCACTTT.

The CDR3 here is CASSLNFGTYEQYF. In DNA form, the CDR3 reads TGTGCCAGCAGCTTAAATTTCGGGACCTACGAGCAGTACTTC. J is TRBJ2-7 and V is TRBV11-2; weak D call: TRBD2 (5 bases). This CDR3 has 14 amino acids. V was trimmed by 2 bases and J by 2 bases, leaving 10 bases between them. Germline CDR1 is SGHAT and CDR2 is FQNNGV.

The V call is TRBV27, the J call TRBJ1-2; D not certain. Between the trimmed V and J ends, which lost 3 bases and 0 bases, there was a span of 8 bases. This CDR3 spans 14 amino acids. Germline V gene lookup returns CDR1 MNHEY and CDR2 SMNVEV (reference sequence). CDR3 protein: CASSFAGTNYGYTF. DNA for the CDR3: TGTGCCAGCAGTTTTGCCGGGACTAACTATGGCTACACCTTC.